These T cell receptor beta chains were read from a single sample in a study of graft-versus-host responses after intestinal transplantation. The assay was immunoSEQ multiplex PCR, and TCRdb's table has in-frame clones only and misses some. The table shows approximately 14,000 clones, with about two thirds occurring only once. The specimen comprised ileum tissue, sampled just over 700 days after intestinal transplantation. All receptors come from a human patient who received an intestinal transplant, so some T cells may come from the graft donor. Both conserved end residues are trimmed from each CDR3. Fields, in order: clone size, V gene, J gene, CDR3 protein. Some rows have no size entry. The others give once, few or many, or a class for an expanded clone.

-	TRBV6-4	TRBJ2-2	ASSDSQGTGELF
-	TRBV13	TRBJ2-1	ASSLGLWQNNEQF
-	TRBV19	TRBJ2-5	ASSIGGYKLGAKTQY
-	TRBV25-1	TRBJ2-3	AISPTGADTQY
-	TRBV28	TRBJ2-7	ASSWTGYEQY
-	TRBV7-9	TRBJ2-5	AAAGVSGAIQETQY
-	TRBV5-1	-	ASSLARGYEQY
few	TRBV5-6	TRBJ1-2	ASSLGRLPGGYT
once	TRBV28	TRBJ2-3	ASSPRTGSTDTQY
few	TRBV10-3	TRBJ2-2	AIRTSGNTGELF
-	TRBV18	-	ASSQLAGGSYEQY